The sequence of this T cell receptor beta chain was determined in a study of shared clonotypes between healthy human individuals. Background on the study: Plates per donor: three CD4 naive, three CD4 memory, two CD8 naive, one CD8 memory.

The method was immunoSEQ multiplex PCR; TCRdb's version includes in-frame clones alone and lacks a portion of them. The sample lists roughly 2,000,000 clones, around 95% occurring once. Selected positively for CCR7 and CD45RO-negative, naive CD8 cells excluded terminally differentiated effector memory CD45RA+ cells. Trimming took 7 bases from V and 0 from J; bases not matched to a gene: 8. Germline V gene data show CDR1 as MNHEY and CDR2 as SVGAGI. CDR3 length: 15 amino acids. A word on this clone: Its antigen is as yet unknown.

General study results and limits: Across subsets, estimated richness was generally greater for naive than for memory populations. The generation probabilities recorded for non-shared clonotypes fell below those of clonotypes shared by all four donors.

The clonotype was recovered from a man between 18 and 35 years old in good health. Some clones in this sample may be carry-over from other donors' samples. The chain employs TRBV6-5 and TRBJ1-2; TRBD1 agrees at 7 bases. The sequenced sample was naive CD8+ T cells from PBMCs. The CDR3 spells CASTLQGTPNYGYTF. CDR3 coding DNA: TGTGCCAGCACCTTACAGGGGACTCCTAACTATGGCTACACCTTC.